The 5 T cell receptor beta chains listed next were all sequenced from one sample in a study of neurological immune-mediated disorders. In TCRdb, the 5' RACE reads were re-called with MiXCR into one record per CDR3 protein. Of tens of thousands of distinct CDR3 sequences listed, under 5.5% are singletons. The material sequenced was PBMCs. The source is a woman aged 45-59 years with multiple sclerosis.

This clonotype was observed many times. The J gene is TRBJ2-7, the V gene TRBV14; D call uncertain. Germline CDR1 reads SGHDN; CDR2 reads FVKESK. V was trimmed by 4 bases and J by 2 bases, leaving 9 bases between them. The CDR3 has 13 residues. CDR3 DNA: TGTGCCAGCAGCCTTTACGGAACCTACGAGCAGTACTTC. This encodes CASSLYGTYEQYF.

This clonotype has only a few counts. The V and J genes are TRBV7-9 and TRBJ2-7; no clear D. The CDR3 consists of 13 residues. V lost 5 bases, J lost 3 bases, and 11 bases lay in between. The germline gives CDR1 SEHNR, CDR2 FQNEAQ (reference sequence). The CDR3 nucleotides are TGTGCCAGCAGCCCTGAAAGAGACTACGAGCAGTACTTC. Protein sequence: CASSPERDYEQYF.

This clonotype showed up many times. The chain recombines TRBV12-3 or TRBV12-4 with TRBJ1-5; tentative D call: TRBD1 (5 bases). Trimming left V 2 bases short and J 7 bases short, with 9 bases between. CDR3 size: 13 residues. The CDR3 reads CASSLRGMQPQHF. CDR3 sequence (DNA): TGTGCCAGCAGTTTACGGGGGATGCAGCCCCAGCATTTT.

Regarding this clonotype: At one end, the junction sequence differs from germline, possibly due to a read error. V usage is TRBV20-1 and J usage is TRBJ1-5; 7 bases are shared with TRBD1. Germline CDR1 and CDR2: DFQATT and SNEGSKA (reference sequence). This CDR3 has 14 residues. CDR3 coding DNA: TGCAGTGCTTATGACAGGGCCCCTCATCAGCCCCAGAATTTT. As protein: CSAYDRAPHQPQNF.

This clonotype was seen at least ten times. The DNA for the CDR3 is TGCGCCAGCAGCGTGCCTAGCAGTAGTGAGACCCAGTACTTC. Protein: CASSVPSSSETQYF. The V gene is TRBV5-1, the J gene TRBJ2-5; maybe TRBD2 (5 bases). Trimming pared 4 bases from V and 5 bases from J, leaving 15 bases between. The CDR3 runs 14 residues. CDR1 SGHRS and CDR2 YFSETQ come from the germline V gene.